This T cell receptor (beta chain) was sequenced in a study of blood T cell repertoires in COVID-19. Across the study: Sites across the United States, Italy and Spain contributed samples from acute and convalescent COVID-19. PBMCs, B-cell-depleted T cells, or T cells provided the cDNA or gDNA that made up the material.

In the authors' methods: Reference gene primer amplification yielded estimated nucleated cell counts. Sequencing used immunoSEQ multiplex PCR; TCRdb keeps in-frame clones, though not all of them. That table gives V, J and clone size, and the DNA gave D and trimming. The table includes 200,000 to 300,000 clones, approximately 78% detected once. The ends lost 2 bases at V and 4 bases at J; junction bases unmatched: 8. The CDR3 consists of 15 residues. From germline, CDR1 is SQVTM and CDR2 ANQGSEA. The receptor was derived from a woman between 18 and 29 years old with acute or convalescent COVID-19. The rearrangement uses TRBV29-1 and TRBJ2-3, with 8 positions matching TRBD1. Specimen: peripheral blood. The DNA for the CDR3 is TGCAGCGTTGAACAAGCGGACAGGGCCCCAGATACGCAGTATTTT. Translation: CSVEQADRAPDTQYF.